Sequencing of this TCR beta chain was carried out in a study of siplizumab effects on memory and regulatory T cells. Findings of the study overall: Some alloreactive sequences were traceable to unstimulated CD4+ memory cells, and siplizumab significantly reduced them. Neither a naive nor a memory phenotype was assignable to roughly 75-95% of proliferating CD4+ or CD8+ clones.

The CDR3 extends over 14 amino acids. The germline gives CDR1 MDHEN, CDR2 SYDVKM. J gave up 4 bases and V 0 bases, and 1 base lay outside the gene matches. This clone showed up just a few times. What it binds is not known. Around 10^5 TCR templates underwent assay in every sample. TCRdb keeps only in-frame clones here, not all; method: immunoSEQ multiplex PCR. This table has roughly 75,000 clones, approximately 93% appearing once. The chain employs TRBV28 and TRBJ2-3, with 7 bases matching TRBD1. Material for sequencing was CD8+ T cells sorted from blood. The TCR was taken from a human donor in good health. The CDR3 nucleotides read TGTGCCAGCAGTTTATGGACAGGGTCAGATACGCAGTATTTT. Its protein product is CASSLWTGSDTQYF.